A single T cell receptor (beta chain) is shown here with its context. Its cognate antigen is unknown. A CD45RO-CCR7+CD27+CD95- phenotype identified naive CD8+ T cells. CDR3 length: 13 residues. This entry is derived from a study of CXCR3-negative and CXCR3-positive naive CD8 T cells. Study-wide background: Each library gave roughly 1.5 +/- 0.3 million of approximately 130 million TRB reads.

General study results and limits: Hydrophobicity was higher for TRB CDR3s found in CXCR3-positive naive cells than in CXCR3-negative naive cells. Both of the naive subsets showed about the same high diversity, but memory CD8+ cells had much less. Similar TRBV-TRBJ gene usage was seen in naive CXCR3-negative and CXCR3-positive cells, but not in memory cells.

The authors made the TRB cDNA libraries by 5' RACE using UMI labels. One entry per CDR3 protein, without DNA, is what TCRdb gives after re-calling the 5' RACE reads. Here the sample table reports over 70,000 distinct CDR3 sequences. The sequence came from a human donor in good health. Some clones in this sample may be carry-over from other donors' samples. The rearrangement uses TRBV12-3 or TRBV12-4 and TRBJ1-2; with no DNA, the TCRdb D assignment of TRBD1 cannot be verified. The specimen sequenced was naive CXCR3+ CD8+ T cells from blood. Subset defined: CD45RO-CCR7+CD27+CD95- naive CD8+ T cells expressing CXCR3 (TNR3+). The CDR3 region is CASRHRDNYGYTF.